The rows below give T cell receptor beta chains drawn from one sample of a study of human T cells and chemical hapten exposure. TCRdb reprocessed the RACE reads via MiXCR and lists one record per CDR3 protein. The table lists about 120,000 distinct CDR3 sequences, roughly 15% of them singletons. Material: whole blood, obtained in connection with sensitization to the hapten diphenylcyclopropenone (DPC). The receptor source for this set is a man aged 18 to 29 with alopecia areata. Some clones in this sample may be carry-over from other donors' samples. Both conserved end residues are part of each CDR3. The D gene is left open where the match is weak. Clone size, where shown, is once, few, many, or a class for clones that have expanded.

v_call: TRBV27
clone_size: many
j_call: TRBJ2-7
d_call: .
cdr3_nt: TGTGCCAGCAGTTTAGTGGGGGGGCCTTACGAGCAGTACTTC
cdr3_aa: CASSLVGGPYEQYF

v_call: TRBV18
clone_size: .
j_call: TRBJ2-3
d_call: TRBD2
cdr3_nt: TGTGCCAGCTCACCAAAAATACTAGCGGGGGAGACGCAGTATTTT
cdr3_aa: CASSPKILAGETQYF

v_call: TRBV29-1
clone_size: .
j_call: TRBJ1-5
d_call: .
cdr3_nt: TGCAGCGCAGGAACAGGTGATTTCGGTCAGCCCCAGCATTTT
cdr3_aa: CSAGTGDFGQPQHF

v_call: TRBV6-2/TRBV6-3
clone_size: many
j_call: TRBJ2-5
d_call: .
cdr3_nt: TGTGCCAGCAGATGGACAGTTCAAGAGACCCAGTACTTC
cdr3_aa: CASRWTVQETQYF

v_call: TRBV3-1
clone_size: .
j_call: TRBJ2-5
d_call: .
cdr3_nt: TGTGCCAGCAGCCAACCGACCCAAGAGACCCAGTACTTC
cdr3_aa: CASSQPTQETQYF

v_call: TRBV7-2
clone_size: .
j_call: TRBJ1-5
d_call: TRBD1
cdr3_nt: TGTGCCAGCAGCCAGCCGGGACAGGGGGCGAATCAGCCCCAGCATTTT
cdr3_aa: CASSQPGQGANQPQHF

v_call: TRBV6-2/TRBV6-3
clone_size: .
j_call: TRBJ2-3
d_call: .
cdr3_nt: TGTGCCAGCAGTCCCACTCTCCGAGGGGGGTTCACAGATACGCAGTATTTT
cdr3_aa: CASSPTLRGGFTDTQYF

v_call: TRBV24-1
clone_size: many
j_call: TRBJ1-5
d_call: .
cdr3_nt: TGTGCCACCAATACGTACGATCAGCCCCAGCATTTT
cdr3_aa: CATNTYDQPQHF

v_call: TRBV2
clone_size: .
j_call: TRBJ1-6
d_call: .
cdr3_nt: TGTGCCAGCAGACTCCGAAAAACAGGACTTAATTCACCCCTCCACTTT
cdr3_aa: CASRLRKTGLNSPLHF

v_call: TRBV7-7
clone_size: few
j_call: TRBJ1-4
d_call: .
cdr3_nt: TGTGCCAGCAGCTTAGTGTTGGGAGAAAAACTGTTTTTT
cdr3_aa: CASSLVLGEKLFF

v_call: TRBV20-1
clone_size: .
j_call: TRBJ2-2
d_call: .
cdr3_nt: TGCAGTGCGAGGGACACAACGAACACCGGGGAGCTGTTTTTT
cdr3_aa: CSARDTTNTGELFF

v_call: TRBV6-5
clone_size: few
j_call: TRBJ1-1
d_call: TRBD1
cdr3_nt: TGTGCCAGCTACCAGGGGGCCAACACTGAAGCTTTCTTT
cdr3_aa: CASYQGANTEAFF

v_call: TRBV13
clone_size: many
j_call: TRBJ2-3
d_call: .
cdr3_nt: TGTGCCAGCAGCTTAGATGAGGGGTTCCGCACAGATACGCAGTATTTT
cdr3_aa: CASSLDEGFRTDTQYF

v_call: TRBV6-2/TRBV6-3
clone_size: many
j_call: TRBJ1-5
d_call: .
cdr3_nt: TGTGCCAGCACCCATTTGAGGGGGGTGAGCAATCAGCCCCAGCATTTT
cdr3_aa: CASTHLRGVSNQPQHF

v_call: TRBV12-3/TRBV12-4
clone_size: few
j_call: TRBJ1-5
d_call: .
cdr3_nt: TGTGCCAGCAGTTTAGCGTGGGTTTCGGTATATGGTATGAACCAGCCCCAGCATTTT
cdr3_aa: CASSLAWVSVYGMNQPQHF

v_call: TRBV6-6
clone_size: many
j_call: TRBJ1-5
d_call: TRBD1
cdr3_nt: TGTGCCAGCAGCCTCGGGACAGCCCCGAGTCAGCCCCAGCATTTT
cdr3_aa: CASSLGTAPSQPQHF

v_call: TRBV7-9
clone_size: many
j_call: TRBJ2-3
d_call: TRBD1
cdr3_nt: TGTGCCAGCAGCTTAGAAGGGGGCAGAAATACGCAGTATTTT
cdr3_aa: CASSLEGGRNTQYF

v_call: TRBV11-2
clone_size: many
j_call: TRBJ2-2
d_call: .
cdr3_nt: TGTGCCAGCAGCTTAGAGTTATTCGGGGAGCTGTTTTTT
cdr3_aa: CASSLELFGELFF

v_call: TRBV24-1
clone_size: few
j_call: TRBJ2-7
d_call: .
cdr3_nt: TGTGCCACCAGCTCCGGCAGGGGATCCTCCTACGAGCAGTACTTC
cdr3_aa: CATSSGRGSSYEQYF

v_call: TRBV29-1
clone_size: few
j_call: TRBJ1-5
d_call: .
cdr3_nt: TGCAGCGTTGGTTCAGGCAACCAGCCCCAGCATTTT
cdr3_aa: CSVGSGNQPQHF

v_call: TRBV29-1
clone_size: few
j_call: TRBJ2-7
d_call: .
cdr3_nt: TGCAGCGTTGTAGGTGGGGACGTACAGGGTTACGAGCAGTACTTC
cdr3_aa: CSVVGGDVQGYEQYF

v_call: TRBV11-2
clone_size: .
j_call: TRBJ1-6
d_call: .
cdr3_nt: TGTGCCAGCAGCCGGTGGTCCAATTCACCCCTCCACTTT
cdr3_aa: CASSRWSNSPLHF

v_call: TRBV20-1
clone_size: few
j_call: TRBJ1-2
d_call: .
cdr3_nt: TGCAGTGCCTCGACGAACTATGGCTACACCTTC
cdr3_aa: CSASTNYGYTF

v_call: TRBV6-2/TRBV6-3
clone_size: .
j_call: TRBJ1-2
d_call: .
cdr3_nt: TGTGCCAGCAGTTACACAGACCGCTACACCTTC
cdr3_aa: CASSYTDRYTF

v_call: TRBV7-9
clone_size: few
j_call: TRBJ2-6
d_call: .
cdr3_nt: TGTGCCAGCAGTAATACCCCCGGGGTGTCAGGCGTCCTGACTTTC
cdr3_aa: CASSNTPGVSGVLTF

v_call: TRBV10-3
clone_size: few
j_call: TRBJ1-6
d_call: .
cdr3_nt: TGTGCCATCAGTGACCGGGGGTTTGAGGGGTCACCCCTCCACTTT
cdr3_aa: CAISDRGFEGSPLHF